The source of this TCR beta chain is a study of shared clonotypes between healthy human individuals. Study-level points and caveats: The study drew on few donors, limiting represented genetic and exposure-history diversity.

Assay: immunoSEQ multiplex PCR; the TCRdb copy retains only in-frame clones and omits some. Of under 850,000 clones listed, 80% to 95% were seen once; the top ten hold around 24%. This CDR3 is 12 amino acids long. Between the trimmed V and J ends, which lost 1 base and 5 bases, there was a span of 6 bases. Germline-derived CDR1 and CDR2 are SGHRS and YFSETQ. Cells designated naive CD8 were CD45RO-negative and were positively selected for CCR7, with terminally differentiated effector memory CD45RA+ cells excluded. Notes on this clone: The antigen remains undetermined.

The source of this sequence is a man younger than 40 in good health. Sequencing input: naive CD8+ T cells sorted from blood. The chain joins TRBV5-1 to TRBJ1-2, with unresolved D. CDR3 sequence (DNA): TGCGCCAGCAGCTTGAACACTTATGGCTACACCTTC. Translated, it gives CASSLNTYGYTF.